Reported below is one T cell receptor beta chain. This CDR3 region has 15 residues. Trimming stripped 4 bases from V and 2 bases from J, with 12 bases between. Germline loops: CDR1 MNHNY, CDR2 SVGAGI (reference sequence). The source of the sample is a study of T cell changes during pregnancy in multiple sclerosis. The assay was immunoSEQ multiplex PCR, and TCRdb's table has in-frame clones only and misses some. Of about 59,000 clones in the sample, around 95% are singletons; the top ten hold roughly 0.4%. Source: CD4+ T cells from peripheral blood mononuclear cells, taken before pregnancy. The V and J genes are TRBV6-6 and TRBJ2-1, with D perhaps matching TRBD1 (6 bases). This TCR came from a female donor with multiple sclerosis, enrolled in a pregnancy study. CDR3 amino acids: CASSWRTEAYNEQFF. CDR3 bases: TGTGCCAGCAGTTGGAGGACAGAAGCCTACAATGAGCAGTTCTTC.